The source of this T cell receptor (beta chain) is a study of untreated major depressive disorder. Overall study findings and caveats: Depressed patients' CD4+ T cells carried increased TRBV05-01 (Vbeta 5.1) usage versus control CD4+ T cells.

Each depressed patient was pairwise matched to a non-depressed control for sex, age, current smoking status and body mass index. Patient depression severity was moderate to severe. No major medical conditions, Axis I/II comorbidities, regular medication, or illicit drugs. In the case of this clone: The target antigen is unknown.

With 6 bases clipped from V and 5 bases from J, the junction kept 3 bases outside the gene matches. Per the germline V gene, CDR1 is MNHNS and CDR2 is SASEGT. CDR3 length: 14 amino acids. Sequencing was performed with immunoSEQ multiplex PCR; in TCRdb, only in-frame clones are kept and a portion is missing. The repertoire has more than 25,000 clones, 90% to 95% of them found once; the top ten carry 0.7% to 0.85%. The source is a woman in her twenties or thirties with major depressive disorder. The rearrangement links TRBV6-1 to TRBJ2-1; TRBD2 aligns across 11 bases. Input material: CD4+ T cells from PBMCs. The CDR3: CASSIAGGNNEQFF. As DNA, the CDR3 is TGTGCCAGCAGCATAGCGGGGGGGAACAATGAGCAGTTCTTC.